A selection of T cell receptor beta chains follows, all from one sample in a study of shared clonotypes between healthy human individuals. Sequenced by immunoSEQ multiplex PCR; TCRdb stores in-frame clones only, minus some. Seen here are millions of clones, approximately 90% observed once, and the top ten hold 0.14%. The specimen was naive CD4+ T cells sorted from blood. Every receptor here comes from a man aged 18 to 30 in good health. Each CDR3 is given without its conserved first and last residue. The D gene is left open where the match is weak.

V gene,J gene,D gene,CDR3 protein
TRBV7-2,TRBJ1-1,TRBD1,ASSLGGQVTEAF
TRBV5-1,TRBJ2-3,TRBD2,ASSWGTSGSSTDTQY
TRBV5-1,TRBJ2-2,-,ASSLGLPPTGELF
TRBV11-2,TRBJ1-3,-,ASSSPLGTIY
TRBV29-1,TRBJ1-6,-,SVLGGDNSPLH
TRBV2,TRBJ2-1,TRBD1,ASREMDRGHYNEQF
TRBV2,TRBJ1-4,-,ASSDKGPLNEKLF
TRBV4-3,TRBJ1-6,TRBD1,ASSQDRVGGGSPLH
TRBV18,TRBJ1-1,TRBD1,ASSQREGQELEAF
TRBV7-9,TRBJ1-5,-,ASSLDQGIYQPQH
TRBV28,TRBJ2-7,-,ASHNAGTPYEQY
TRBV28,TRBJ2-7,-,ASRGDAEEQY
TRBV19,TRBJ2-7,-,ASRAGSKTNEQY
TRBV6-5,TRBJ2-2,TRBD1,ASSWGDRVSGGELF
TRBV15,TRBJ2-6,-,ATSRDKFSVSGANVLT
TRBV5-4,TRBJ1-2,-,ASSLDRANYGYT
TRBV9,TRBJ2-1,TRBD2,ASSVQAGGPNEQF
TRBV7-2,TRBJ1-3,-,ASSSRPSGPLLSGNTIY
TRBV7-9,TRBJ2-5,-,ASSSQGTQY
TRBV27,TRBJ1-5,-,ASSYQAISNQPQH
TRBV28,TRBJ1-2,TRBD1,ASSWTGRSIYT
TRBV5-4,TRBJ2-5,-,ASSRPSQGHETQY
TRBV30,TRBJ1-2,-,AWSIAGARGYT
TRBV7-6,TRBJ1-1,TRBD1,ASSLIRTGDTEAF
TRBV11-2,TRBJ2-7,-,ASSPTGRFGEQY
TRBV5-1,TRBJ2-1,-,ASSFSRVEQF
TRBV5-1,TRBJ2-7,-,ASSLARGGNKNEQY
TRBV5-1,TRBJ2-2,-,ASSLRAALGTGELF
TRBV2,TRBJ2-1,TRBD1,ASIAHRGPYNEQF
TRBV18,TRBJ2-7,-,ASSPLSGTYEQY
TRBV30,TRBJ2-1,-,ACAKGPSAMARLAQF
TRBV5-1,TRBJ2-7,-,ASSLATDSSYEQY
TRBV7-8,TRBJ2-3,TRBD2,ASSRTRTRGASDTQY
TRBV6-5,TRBJ1-1,-,ASSFLQQNTEAF
TRBV7-8,TRBJ2-1,-,ATNPGGVTYNEQF
TRBV7-9,TRBJ2-3,-,ASSLAMLGSTDTQY
TRBV5-1,TRBJ1-6,-,ASSLESGGSPLH
TRBV7-8,TRBJ2-2,-,ASSPTAFTNTGELF
TRBV19,TRBJ2-6,TRBD1,ASRRGTGISGANVLT
TRBV19,TRBJ2-5,-,ASSRVFEETQY
TRBV10-3,TRBJ2-7,-,AIGEVAPYEQY
TRBV7-9,TRBJ1-2,-,ASSPGGLNAYGYT
TRBV10-1,TRBJ1-1,TRBD1,ASSEPGQGITEAF
TRBV6-1,TRBJ2-3,-,ASSEAPRSTDTQY
TRBV6-1,TRBJ2-7,TRBD1,ASSRSGTGTYEQY
TRBV6-1,TRBJ2-7,-,ASSEGRGAPYEQY
TRBV4-1,TRBJ2-1,TRBD1,ASSQPGQGFGVEQF
TRBV10-3,TRBJ2-5,-,AISVGTYQETQY
TRBV6-6,TRBJ1-5,-,ASRASGGSNQPQH
TRBV5-1,TRBJ1-6,-,ASREGLINSPLH
TRBV19,TRBJ2-1,-,ASNLGPITKQF
TRBV10-3,TRBJ1-6,-,AISEKSVIGSPLH
TRBV5-1,TRBJ1-1,-,ASSLVGANTEAF
TRBV7-8,TRBJ2-3,-,ASSPGRGRTDTQY
TRBV10-1,TRBJ2-7,TRBD1,ASSESEGQGLYEQY
TRBV13,TRBJ2-5,TRBD1,ASSLGGGAPSETQY
TRBV6-6,TRBJ2-7,-,ASSSTGNPYEQY
TRBV10-3,TRBJ2-2,-,AISDLIAIGNTGELF
TRBV7-2,TRBJ2-7,TRBD2,ASSLPGTSGTYEQY
TRBV10-1,TRBJ1-4,-,ASSVGPQGQLF